Below, 17 T cell receptor beta chains from the same sample are listed, as sequenced in a study of cytomegalovirus exposure and HLA in healthy donors. With 60 Vbeta and 13 Jbeta primers, the PCR was carried out. Sequencing was performed with immunoSEQ multiplex PCR; in TCRdb, only in-frame clones are kept and a portion is missing. The data contain around 30,000 clones, 80% to 90% of them seen just once; the ten biggest clones take up approximately 3%. The sequenced material came from PBMCs. These receptors came from a boy aged 5 to 17 in good health and CMV-seronegative.

The chain carries TRBV11-2 and TRBJ2-1, with 13 bases matching TRBD2. V shed 5 bases, J shed 1 base, and the junction held 5 bases outside the gene matches. Germline V CDR1 and CDR2: SGHAT, FQNNGV. The CDR3 runs 17 residues. The CDR3 coding sequence is TGTGCCAGCAGCATAGGGACTAGCGGGGTTTCCTACAATGAGCAGTTCTTC. Translating gives CASSIGTSGVSYNEQFF. The entire variable domain, with the rest obtained from reference TRBV11-2 and TRBJ2-1, is as follows: EAGVAQSPRYKIIEKRQSVAFWCNPISGHATLYWYQQILGQGPKLLIQFQNNGVVDDSQLPKDRFSAERLKGVDSTLKIQPAKLEDSAVYLCASSIGTSGVSYNEQFFGPGTRLTVL.

The V call is TRBV28, the J call TRBJ2-7, with D tentatively TRBD2 (5 bases). The length of the CDR3 is 14 residues. The germline CDR1 and CDR2 sequences are MDHEN and SYDVKM. V was trimmed by 2 bases and J by 3 bases, leaving 11 bases between them. DNA for the CDR3: TGTGCCAGCAGTTTAATAGGACGGGGCTACGAGCAGTACTTC. As protein: CASSLIGRGYEQYF.

The chain has TRBV2 and TRBJ2-5; D is unresolved. Looked up from germline, CDR1 is SNHLY and CDR2 is FYNNEI. This CDR3 has 11 residues. Trimming took off 6 bases at V and 1 base at J, with 3 bases between the two ends. The CDR3 coding sequence is TGTGCCAGCAGGGCCCAAGAGACCCAGTACTTC. Its protein product is CASRAQETQYF.

CDR3 loop: CASSPTGVEETQYF. DNA for the CDR3: TGTGCCAGCAGCCCTACAGGGGTTGAAGAGACCCAGTACTTC. This chain connects TRBV6-6 to TRBJ2-5; TRBD1 aligns across 7 bases. With V trimmed by 6 bases and J by 3 bases, 7 bases remained unmatched. Germline V gene lookup returns CDR1 MNHNY and CDR2 SVGAGI (reference sequence). The CDR3 consists of 14 residues.

J is TRBJ2-7 and V is TRBV19; 12 nucleotides match TRBD2. The V and J ends lost 0 bases and 4 bases, in that order; junction bases with no gene match: 1. This CDR3 is 15 amino acids long. Germline lookup yields CDR1 LNHDA and CDR2 SQIVND (reference sequence). The CDR3 here is CASSIDGLAGYEQYF. CDR3 in DNA: TGTGCCAGTAGTATAGATGGACTAGCGGGGTACGAGCAGTACTTC.

The chain carries TRBV4-1 and TRBJ2-4; unclear D gene. Germline V gives CDR1 MGHRA, CDR2 YSYEKL. This CDR3 has 14 residues. Trimming took 2 bases from V and 0 from J, leaving 5 bases between them. DNA of the CDR3: TGCGCCAGCAGCCAACCGAGAGCCAAAAACATTCAGTACTTC. This translates into CASSQPRAKNIQYF.

V usage is TRBV7-3 and J usage is TRBJ2-5; 7 nucleotides align to TRBD2. Per germline, CDR1 SGHTA and CDR2 FQGTGA. J was trimmed by 5 bases and V by 5 bases; bases with no gene match: 11. The CDR3 covers 15 residues. This CDR3 reads CASSVGGIFRETQYF. In DNA, the CDR3 is TGTGCCAGCAGCGTCGGGGGGATTTTTCGGGAGACCCAGTACTTC.

The V gene is TRBV7-9, the J gene TRBJ2-1, with D possibly being TRBD1 (6 bases). Germline V CDR1 and CDR2: SEHNR, FQNEAQ (reference sequence). This CDR3 spans 16 amino acids. V was clipped by 5 bases and J by 5 bases, with 19 bases between them. CDR3 sequence reads: CASSPRQASSNNEQFF. CDR3 DNA: TGTGCCAGCAGCCCTAGACAGGCGTCTAGCAACAATGAGCAGTTCTTC. Filled out from reference TRBV7-9 and TRBJ2-1, the complete variable domain reads DTGVSQNPRHKITKRGQNVTFRCDPISEHNRLYWYRQTLGQGPEFLTYFQNEAQLEKSRLLSDRFSAERPKGSFSTLEIQRTEQGDSAMYLCASSPRQASSNNEQFFGPGTRLTVL.

Notes on this clone: This CDR3 is also generated by other DNA sequences in the sample. The V gene is TRBV28, the J gene TRBJ2-7, with unresolved D. Germline lookup yields CDR1 MDHEN and CDR2 SYDVKM. Deletions cut 8 bases from V and 2 bases from J, with 10 bases between. This CDR3 comprises 12 residues. CDR3 DNA sequence: TGTGCCAGCGGCGCGGAAGCCTACGAGCAGTACTTC. Its translation is CASGAEAYEQYF.

The rearrangement links TRBV19 to TRBJ1-5; a weak D match, TRBD1 (6 bases). The germline gives CDR1 LNHDA, CDR2 SQIVND (reference sequence). V shed 4 bases and J shed 3 bases, with 16 bases lying between them. CDR3 length: 16 amino acids. The CDR3 DNA is TGTGCCAGTAGTACAGACACGACAGGCTTCAATCAGCCCCAGCATTTT. Its translation is CASSTDTTGFNQPQHF. Full variable domain (remainder filled in from reference TRBV19 and TRBJ1-5): DGGITQSPKYLFRKEGQNVTLSCEQNLNHDAMYWYRQDPGQGLRLIYYSQIVNDFQKGDIAEGYSVSREKKESFPLTVTSAQKNPTAFYLCASSTDTTGFNQPQHFGDGTRLSIL.

The chain employs TRBV4-1 and TRBJ1-4, with 7 bases lining up with TRBD1. The CDR3 totals 15 residues. Trimming took 1 base from V and 3 from J; bases not matched to a gene: 2. Germline V gene lookup returns CDR1 MGHRA and CDR2 YSYEKL. The DNA for the CDR3 is TGCGCCAGCAGCCAAGTCGGGACAGCTAATGAAAAACTGTTTTTT. This gives the protein CASSQVGTANEKLFF.

The V and J genes are TRBV25-1 and TRBJ2-3; 9 nucleotides match TRBD2. V lost 3 bases and J lost 3; bases outside the gene matches: 10. Germline assignment: CDR1 MGHDK and CDR2 SYGVNS. The CDR3 runs to 17 residues. In DNA form, the CDR3 reads TGTGCCAGCAGTGACCGCCTTAGCGGGAGTTGGACAGATACGCAGTATTTT. It translates to CASSDRLSGSWTDTQYF.

The chain couples TRBV25-1 to TRBJ2-7; 8 nucleotides agree with TRBD2. V trimming: 5 bases; J trimming: 3 bases; junction bases outside the gene matches: 6. The CDR3 extends over 14 amino acids. Germline values: CDR1 MGHDK, CDR2 SYGVNS. CDR3 coding DNA: TGTGCCAGCAGTCGGACTAGCTCTAACTACGAGCAGTACTTC. Its protein is CASSRTSSNYEQYF.

The CDR3 spells CASSFQRGAALDTYTQYF. CDR3 coding DNA: TGCGCCAGCAGCTTTCAGCGGGGGGCCGCCCTCGACACGTATACGCAGTATTTT. This rearrangement joins TRBV5-1 to TRBJ2-3, with 9 bases aligning to TRBD2. The germline V gene encodes CDR1 SGHRS and CDR2 YFSETQ. The ends lost 2 bases at V and 7 bases at J; junction bases unmatched: 17. CDR3 length: 18 amino acids.

The rearrangement uses TRBV5-5 and TRBJ1-2; D may be TRBD1 (5 bases). V gave up 0 bases and J gave up 4 bases, with 10 bases separating them. This CDR3 has 14 residues. CDR1 is SGHKS, CDR2 YYEKEE, per germline (reference sequence). CDR3 DNA: TGTGCCAGCAGCTTGGTTCAGGGAGGCTATGGCTACACCTTC. Translated: CASSLVQGGYGYTF.

The J gene is TRBJ2-2, the V gene TRBV27, with D maybe TRBD1 (5 bases). The CDR3 loop spans 15 amino acids. Germline V lookup: CDR1 MNHEY, CDR2 SMNVEV (reference sequence). V lost 8 bases to trimming and J lost 0 bases, with 13 bases between them. The CDR3 nucleotides read TGTGCCAGCTGGTTGGCAGGGACGAACACCGGGGAGCTGTTTTTT. As protein: CASWLAGTNTGELFF.

J is TRBJ2-7 and V is TRBV19; TRBD1 matches at 12 bases. Trimming cost V 3 bases and J 2 bases; bases outside gene matches: 11. This CDR3 has 18 amino acids. Germline CDR1 reads LNHDA; CDR2 reads SQIVND (reference sequence). CDR3 bases: TGTGCCAGTAGTATGGGGACAGGGGGCCATTACGAAACCTACGAGCAGTACTTC. This translates into CASSMGTGGHYETYEQYF.